One and the same sample provided the 13 T cell receptor beta chains below, sequenced in a study of blood T cell repertoires in COVID-19. Clones were sequenced by immunoSEQ multiplex PCR, and TCRdb holds only the in-frame ones, with some missing. The top ten clones hold about 8.7% of a sample with 120,000 to 150,000 clones, 65% to 85% of them seen once. Sequencing input: peripheral blood. The receptors shown here come from a man over 45 with active or convalescent COVID-19.

In its sample, this clone was seen many times. This sequence joins TRBV13 and TRBJ1-3, with D hard to call. CDR1 is PRHDT and CDR2 is FYEKMQ in the germline V gene (reference sequence). The CDR3 totals 14 residues. Trimming pared 0 bases from V and 2 bases from J, leaving 5 bases between. The CDR3 nucleotides read TGTGCCAGCAGCTTAGGGGTAGCTGGAAACACCATATATTTT. Its protein is CASSLGVAGNTIYF.

The chain uses TRBV30 and TRBJ1-6; tentatively, D is TRBD1 (6 bases). V dropped 5 bases and J dropped 0 bases, with 14 bases sitting between them. Germline CDR1 GTSNPN, CDR2 SVGIG (reference sequence). The CDR3 is 16 residues long. CDR3 DNA sequence: TGTGCCTGGGGGAGAGACAGGCTCTCCTATAATTCACCCCTCCACTTT. Translation: CAWGRDRLSYNSPLHF.

This clone was recorded only once. The V call is TRBV5-4, the J call TRBJ1-1; perhaps TRBD1 as D (6 bases). V was cut by 4 bases and J by 1 base, with 14 bases left in between. The CDR3 length is 15 residues. Looked up from germline, CDR1 is SGHNT and CDR2 is YYREEE (reference sequence). CDR3 in DNA: TGTGCCAGCAGCCCCGGACAGACAACGAACACTGAAGCTTTCTTT. This codes for CASSPGQTTNTEAFF.

The CDR3, as DNA: TGCAGCGTTGAAGTCTCGGGACAGGGGGAAAAACTGTTTTTT. This encodes CSVEVSGQGEKLFF. The chain joins TRBV29-1 to TRBJ1-4, with TRBD1 matching 10 bases. Trimming removed 1 base from V and 8 bases from J; junction bases left unmatched: 4. From germline, CDR1 is SQVTM and CDR2 ANQGSEA. This CDR3 region has 14 residues.

This sequence joins TRBV21-1 and TRBJ2-2; the table's D call of TRBD2 was not tested on the DNA. TRBV21-1 is a documented pseudogene. The CDR3 has 19 residues. The CDR3 DNA reads as TGTGCCAGCACCTTGCATCCGGTCTCGGCGGGAGAGAACACCGGGGAGCTGTTTTTT. Residues: CASTLHPVSAGENTGELFF.

CDR3 sequence reads: CASTLAGDTNQPQHF. For the CDR3, the DNA is TGTGCCAGCACCCTGGCAGGGGATACCAATCAGCCCCAGCATTTT. The chain employs TRBV28 and TRBJ1-5; a weak D match, TRBD1 (6 bases). Trimming cost V 7 bases and J 3 bases, with 16 bases left between them. Germline V gives CDR1 MDHEN, CDR2 SYDVKM. The CDR3 extends over 15 amino acids.

The chain has TRBV6-1 and TRBJ2-1, with 9 bases identical to TRBD1. The CDR3 sequence is 15 residues long. CDR1 MNHNS and CDR2 SASEGT come from the germline V gene. The V gene end was trimmed by 1 base and the J gene end by 4 bases; junction bases not matched to a gene: 2. As DNA, the CDR3 is TGTGCCAGCAGTGAAGAGGGACAGGGTTACAATGAGCAGTTCTTC. The encoded protein is CASSEEGQGYNEQFF.

The rearrangement joins TRBV24-1 to TRBJ1-4, with 9 bases fitting TRBD1. V was clipped by 5 bases and J by 8 bases; unmatched bases: 17. This CDR3 comprises 18 residues. Per the germline V gene, CDR1 is KGHDR and CDR2 is SFDVKD. The CDR3 nucleotides are TGTGCCACCAGTGGCTCCGACCATACAGGGGGCGCGGGAGAAAAACTGTTTTTT. Protein: CATSGSDHTGGAGEKLFF.

The rearrangement uses TRBV6-4 and TRBJ1-2, with a weak D call TRBD1 (5 bases). The germline V gene has CDR1 MRHNA and CDR2 SNTAGT. Trimming removed 6 bases at V and 7 bases at J, with 12 bases between. The CDR3 runs to 12 residues. The CDR3: CASSPLGGGYTF. CDR3 bases: TGTGCCAGCAGCCCGTTGGGGGGTGGCTACACCTTC.

The gene calls are TRBV7-8 and TRBJ2-1; 10 bases are a match to TRBD2. J lost 1 base, V lost 1 base, and 10 bases had no gene match. From germline, CDR1 is SGHVS and CDR2 FQNEAQ. This CDR3 has 19 amino acids. The CDR3 here is CASSLGGGLAGASYNEQFF. CDR3 bases: TGTGCCAGCAGCTTAGGTGGTGGTCTAGCGGGAGCGTCCTACAATGAGCAGTTCTTC.

The chain recombines TRBV19 with TRBJ2-3; 9 bases are shared with TRBD1. V was pared by 6 bases and J by 0 bases, with 7 bases of the junction left unmatched. Germline values: CDR1 LNHDA, CDR2 SQIVND (reference sequence). The CDR3 is 16 residues long. The CDR3 sequence: CASSETGTGSTDTQYF. The CDR3 coding sequence is TGTGCCAGTAGCGAAACCGGGACAGGGAGCACAGATACGCAGTATTTT.

The V gene is TRBV30, the J gene TRBJ2-2; D might be TRBD1 (5 bases). Germline V gene data show CDR1 as GTSNPN and CDR2 as SVGIG (reference sequence). This CDR3 comprises 12 residues. The germline V and J ends were trimmed by 8 bases and 8 bases, with 15 bases remaining between them. The CDR3 spells CARRQSLGELFF. CDR3 sequence (DNA): TGTGCCCGACGACAGTCCCTGGGGGAGCTGTTTTTT.

V usage is TRBV18 and J usage is TRBJ1-2; 7 positions match TRBD1. Germline CDR1 is KGHSH and CDR2 is LQKENI. The CDR3 runs 12 residues. After removal of 2 bases from V and 8 bases from J, the junction contained 2 bases not matched to a gene. In nucleotides, the CDR3 is TGTGCCAGCTCACCAACAGGGGAAGGCTACACCTTC. Encoded protein: CASSPTGEGYTF.